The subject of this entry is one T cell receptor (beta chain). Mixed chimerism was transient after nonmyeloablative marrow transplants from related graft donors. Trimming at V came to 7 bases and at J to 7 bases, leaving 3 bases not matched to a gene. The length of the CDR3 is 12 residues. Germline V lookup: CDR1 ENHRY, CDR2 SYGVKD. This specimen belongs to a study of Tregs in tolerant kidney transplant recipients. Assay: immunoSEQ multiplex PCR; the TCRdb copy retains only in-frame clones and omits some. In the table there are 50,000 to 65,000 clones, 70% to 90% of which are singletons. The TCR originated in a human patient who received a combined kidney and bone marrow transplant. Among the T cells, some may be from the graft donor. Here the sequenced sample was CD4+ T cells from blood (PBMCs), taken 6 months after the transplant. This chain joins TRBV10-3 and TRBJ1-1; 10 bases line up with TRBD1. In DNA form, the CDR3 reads TGTGCCATCAAGGGACAGGGGTTTGAAGCTTTCTTT. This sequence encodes CAIKGQGFEAFF.